What follows describes a single T cell receptor beta chain. Its specificity is unknown. Adjacent lung, free of atypia, was sampled at least 2 cm from the tumor margin. V lost 0 bases to trimming and J lost 4 bases; unmatched junction nucleotides: 1. The CDR3 length is 15 residues. Germline CDR1 and CDR2: SGDLS and YYNGEE. The source of the sample is a study of T cells in localized non-small cell lung cancer. Findings and limits, study-wide: Adjacent lung held a median about 57 of the top 100 tumor clones. Exceeding tumor, uninvolved adjacent lung had the highest T cell clonality.

Method: immunoSEQ multiplex PCR; TCRdb's copy keeps in-frame clones and lacks some. The sample records a few thousand clones, roughly 26% being singletons. This chain links TRBV9 with TRBJ2-1, with 10 bases lining up with TRBD2. The specimen comprised normal lung tissue next to the tumor, sampled before any cancer treatment. This clonotype originated in a male donor at least 60 years old with stage II lung adenocarcinoma. Here the CDR3 DNA reads TGTGCCAGCAGCGTAGGACTAGCGGGTTACAATGAGCAGTTCTTC. Translating gives CASSVGLAGYNEQFF.